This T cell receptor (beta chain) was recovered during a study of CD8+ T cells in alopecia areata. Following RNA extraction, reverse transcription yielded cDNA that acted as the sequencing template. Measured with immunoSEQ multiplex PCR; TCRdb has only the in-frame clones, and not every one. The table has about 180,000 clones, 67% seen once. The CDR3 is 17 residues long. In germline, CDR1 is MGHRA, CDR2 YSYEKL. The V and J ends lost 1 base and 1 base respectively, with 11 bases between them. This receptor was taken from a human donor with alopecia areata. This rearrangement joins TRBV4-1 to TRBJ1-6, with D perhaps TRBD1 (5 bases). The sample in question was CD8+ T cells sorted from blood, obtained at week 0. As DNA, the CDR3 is TGCGCCAGCAGCCAAGGGGGGGGTGGTTCCTATAATTCACCCCTCCACTTT. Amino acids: CASSQGGGGSYNSPLHF.